The 25 T cell receptor beta chains below were found in one sample sequenced in a study of cytomegalovirus exposure and HLA in healthy donors. Primers: 60 Vbeta forward and 13 Jbeta reverse. The repertoire was sequenced with immunoSEQ multiplex PCR; TCRdb's copy has only in-frame clones and lacks some. The top ten clones hold roughly 2.5% of a sample with around 130,000 clones, roughly 78% of them seen once. The material sequenced was PBMCs. All receptors come from a man aged 30 to 39 in good health and CMV-seronegative.

This clone showed up just a few times. The chain combines TRBV6-1 with TRBJ1-3; a weak D match, TRBD1 (6 bases). The V and J ends lost 6 bases and 2 bases respectively, with 17 bases between them. Germline lookup yields CDR1 MNHNS and CDR2 SASEGT. This CDR3 spans 16 amino acids. Here the CDR3 DNA reads TGTGCCAGCAGAGAAAGACAGGCTTGGCCTGGAAACACCATATATTTT. Encoded protein: CASRERQAWPGNTIYF.

The chain recombines TRBV7-2 with TRBJ2-3; 11 nucleotides agree with TRBD2. The germline gives CDR1 SGHTA, CDR2 FQGNSA. The CDR3 contains 15 residues. Unmatched junction bases numbered 7, after V lost 5 bases and J lost 6 bases. The CDR3 sequence is CASSAGVAGGDTQYF. CDR3 nucleotide sequence: TGTGCCAGCAGCGCCGGGGTAGCGGGAGGGGATACGCAGTATTTT.

The chain recombines TRBV4-1 with TRBJ1-1; perhaps TRBD1 as D (5 bases). The CDR3 extends over 15 amino acids. In germline, CDR1 is MGHRA, CDR2 YSYEKL. Trimming took 2 bases from V and 4 from J, leaving 14 bases between them. The CDR3 DNA reads as TGCGCCAGCAGCCAATCAGGGAGGGTGTTCACTGAAGCTTTCTTT. Translation gives CASSQSGRVFTEAFF.

The CDR3 DNA reads as TGTGCCAGCAGCCGACAGGGACAAGAGACCCAGTACTTC. This encodes CASSRQGQETQYF. This chain links TRBV7-3 with TRBJ2-5; TRBD1 matches 7 bases. Germline lookup yields CDR1 SGHTA and CDR2 FQGTGA. V gave up 5 bases and J gave up 2 bases; unmatched junction bases: 2. This CDR3 spans 13 amino acids.

Remarks on this clone: As the CDR3 is not closed by the conserved phenylalanine or tryptophan, this likely results from a read error. The J gene is TRBJ2-2, the V gene TRBV9; 13 bases map to TRBD2. CDR3 size: 16 residues. From germline, CDR1 is SGDLS and CDR2 YYNGEE. The V gene end was trimmed by 1 base and the J gene end by 4 bases; junction bases not matched to a gene: 1. DNA for the CDR3: TGTGCCAGCAGCGTAACTAGCGGGAGGGCCACCGGGGAGCTGTTTCTT. As protein: CASSVTSGRATGELFL.

The rearrangement uses TRBV27 and TRBJ1-1; unclear D gene. Germline V lookup: CDR1 MNHEY, CDR2 SMNVEV (reference sequence). This CDR3 has 12 amino acids. Trimming stripped 0 bases from V and 7 bases from J, with 6 bases between. This CDR3 is CASSLSGSEAFF. CDR3 nucleotides: TGTGCCAGCAGTTTATCGGGGAGTGAAGCTTTCTTT.

The genes are TRBV2 and TRBJ1-1, with TRBD1 as a possible D gene (5 bases). The germline V and J ends were trimmed by 5 bases and 0 bases, with 10 bases remaining between them. Germline V gene sequence: CDR1 SNHLY, CDR2 FYNNEI. There are 14 residues in the CDR3. The DNA of the CDR3 is TGTGCCAGCAGTCCTGACAGCCTGAACACTGAAGCTTTCTTT. It is translated as CASSPDSLNTEAFF.

V gene TRBV30 combines with J gene TRBJ2-7; the D gene is possibly TRBD1 (6 bases). From germline, CDR1 is GTSNPN and CDR2 SVGIG (reference sequence). The germline V and J ends were trimmed by 0 bases and 5 bases, with 14 bases remaining between them. The CDR3 has 14 amino acids. The CDR3 region is CAWSVSDRRDEQYF. The CDR3 DNA follows: TGTGCCTGGAGTGTCTCGGACAGAAGGGACGAGCAGTACTTC.

The chain uses TRBV7-9 and TRBJ2-3; D is unclear. Trimming took 1 base from V and 4 from J, leaving 3 bases between them. The CDR3 covers 12 residues. The germline gives CDR1 SEHNR, CDR2 FQNEAQ (reference sequence). The CDR3 protein is CASSLVADTQYF. CDR3 nucleotides: TGTGCCAGCAGCTTAGTCGCAGATACGCAGTATTTT.

This chain uses TRBV25-1 with TRBJ2-7, with a possible D match to TRBD2 (6 bases). CDR1 and CDR2 from the germline V gene are MGHDK and SYGVNS. With 5 bases removed from V and 6 bases from J, the gap between germline ends came to 20 bases. This CDR3 has 15 amino acids. The CDR3 DNA sequence: TGTGCCAGCAGTTGGGGGGACCAGGTCTATCGCGAGCAGTACTTC. Its translation is CASSWGDQVYREQYF.

This sequence joins TRBV7-8 and TRBJ1-2; D is undetermined. Germline values: CDR1 SGHVS, CDR2 FQNEAQ. V lost 0 bases to trimming and J lost 2 bases, with 10 bases between them. The CDR3 is 15 residues long. The CDR3 reads CASSLARTGNYGYTF. The CDR3 DNA reads as TGTGCCAGCAGCTTAGCGCGGACTGGAAACTATGGCTACACCTTC.

The chain carries TRBV30 and TRBJ2-7; 13 bases fit TRBD2. Unmatched junction bases numbered 5, after V lost 3 bases and J lost 6 bases. The CDR3 is 14 residues long. Germline-derived CDR1 and CDR2 are GTSNPN and SVGIG (reference sequence). The CDR3 here is CAWRGTSGMCEQYF. Written as DNA, the CDR3 is TGTGCCTGGAGGGGGACTAGCGGGATGTGCGAGCAGTACTTC.

The CDR3 bases are TGTGCCAGTAAGCCGACAGGGTTTCCCTACGAGCAGTACTTC. Amino acid sequence: CASKPTGFPYEQYF. This chain uses TRBV19 with TRBJ2-7, with 7 nucleotides matching TRBD1. V trimming: 7 bases; J trimming: 2 bases; junction bases outside the gene matches: 8. Germline CDR1 reads LNHDA; CDR2 reads SQIVND (reference sequence). The CDR3 covers 14 residues.

The chain recombines TRBV10-1 with TRBJ2-2; D is perhaps TRBD2 (5 bases). V gave up 6 bases and J gave up 4 bases, with 15 bases separating them. The CDR3 consists of 15 residues. CDR1 is WNHNN, CDR2 SYGVQD, per germline (reference sequence). CDR3 nucleotide sequence: TGCGCCAGCAGCCTGACGAGGAGCGGCACCGGGGAGCTGTTTTTT. This gives the protein CASSLTRSGTGELFF.

The rearrangement joins TRBV7-8 to TRBJ1-5, with 10 positions matching TRBD1. Losses at the gene ends were 5 bases for V and 6 bases for J; bases not matched to a gene: 7. This CDR3 contains 15 residues. Germline assignment: CDR1 SGHVS and CDR2 FQNEAQ. DNA for the CDR3: TGTGCCAGCAGCCCCGACAGGGGGCAGGGTCAGCCCCAGCATTTT. Translation: CASSPDRGQGQPQHF.

The genes are TRBV28 and TRBJ1-2; D gene uncertain. Germline-derived CDR1 and CDR2 are MDHEN and SYDVKM. CDR3 length: 11 residues. With 3 bases removed from V and 7 bases from J, the gap between germline ends came to 6 bases. In nucleotides, the CDR3 is TGTGCCAGCAGTTTGGTCAGTGGCTACACCTTC. Translated: CASSLVSGYTF.

The CDR3 is CASSLSSGGVYSYEQYF. The CDR3, as DNA: TGTGCCAGCAGTTTGTCTAGCGGGGGGGTTTACTCCTACGAGCAGTACTTC. The chain combines TRBV27 with TRBJ2-7, with 12 bases identical to TRBD2. The CDR3 is 17 residues long. Losses at the gene ends were 3 bases for V and 0 bases for J; bases not matched to a gene: 6. The germline CDR1 and CDR2 sequences are MNHEY and SMNVEV (reference sequence).

The genes are TRBV28 and TRBJ2-7, with TRBD2 matching 9 bases. Germline loops: CDR1 MDHEN, CDR2 SYDVKM. V was pared by 5 bases and J by 6 bases, with 8 bases of the junction left unmatched. The CDR3 sequence is 14 residues long. The CDR3 coding sequence is TGTGCCAGCAGTCTGAGGCTAGCGGGAATCGAGCAGTACTTC. Encoded protein: CASSLRLAGIEQYF.

J is TRBJ2-1 and V is TRBV27; 15 bases line up with TRBD2. CDR3 length: 16 amino acids. The germline CDR1 and CDR2 sequences are MNHEY and SMNVEV (reference sequence). With 6 bases clipped from V and 7 bases from J, the junction kept 7 bases outside the gene matches. In DNA, the CDR3 is TGTGCCAGCAGGGGACTAGCGGGAGGCAGGGGTAATGAGCAGTTCTTC. Translation: CASRGLAGGRGNEQFF.

The CDR3 DNA sequence: TGTGCCAGCAGCTTCCTGACTGCAGGGGATACCTATGGCTACACCTTC. It specifies CASSFLTAGDTYGYTF. This chain joins TRBV13 and TRBJ1-2; a possible D gene is TRBD1 (6 bases). The germline CDR1 and CDR2 sequences are PRHDT and FYEKMQ (reference sequence). Trimming took off 3 bases at V and 4 bases at J, with 18 bases between the two ends. CDR3 length: 16 amino acids.

The V gene is TRBV7-8, the J gene TRBJ2-2; TRBD1 aligns across 7 bases. The J segment lost 2 bases and the V segment lost 5 bases, leaving 11 bases of the junction unmatched. The germline CDR1 and CDR2 sequences are SGHVS and FQNEAQ. The CDR3 contains 17 residues. In DNA form, the CDR3 reads TGTGCCAGCAGCAACCGGGACAGCCCCCTAAACACCGGGGAGCTGTTTTTT. It specifies CASSNRDSPLNTGELFF.

V is TRBV2 and J is TRBJ1-4; D unresolved. The CDR3 is 15 amino acids. V was pared by 6 bases and J by 8 bases, with 19 bases between. The germline V gene encodes CDR1 SNHLY and CDR2 FYNNEI. CDR3 nucleotides: TGTGCCAGCAGACCCAGTACAGTTTCCGCAGAAAAACTGTTTTTT. It encodes CASRPSTVSAEKLFF.

J is TRBJ2-5 and V is TRBV4-1; D might be TRBD2 (7 bases). Germline CDR1 and CDR2: MGHRA and YSYEKL. CDR3 size: 14 residues. Trimming took 4 bases from V and 4 from J, leaving 13 bases between them. The CDR3 sequence: CASSLGGGGETQYF. CDR3 DNA: TGCGCCAGCAGCCTCGGGGGCGGGGGAGAGACCCAGTACTTC.

The chain is built from TRBV28 and TRBJ1-5; D might be TRBD1 (5 bases). The CDR3 loop spans 14 amino acids. V gave up 6 bases and J gave up 3 bases, with 12 bases separating them. The germline V gene encodes CDR1 MDHEN and CDR2 SYDVKM. The CDR3 nucleotides are TGTGCCAGCAGGGGGCCGAAACACAATCAGCCCCAGCATTTT. Amino acids: CASRGPKHNQPQHF.

V usage is TRBV5-4 and J usage is TRBJ2-7; 8 bases fit TRBD1. This CDR3 has 15 amino acids. Trimming at V came to 4 bases and at J to 6 bases, leaving 12 bases not matched to a gene. CDR1 SGHNT and CDR2 YYREEE come from the germline V gene (reference sequence). Here the CDR3 DNA reads TGTGCCAGCAGCCCCGGAGGACAGGGATTTCGCGAGCAGTACTTC. Its translation: CASSPGGQGFREQYF.